Presented here are 23 T cell receptor beta chains from one specimen sequenced in a study of identical twins. One entry per CDR3 protein, called by TCRdb with MiXCR from the 5' RACE reads. The sample holds some 1,600,000 distinct CDR3 sequences, around a third seen once. The sequenced sample consisted of cord blood. The receptors were sampled from a newborn girl in good health.

The J gene is TRBJ2-3, the V gene TRBV5-1; D possibly uses TRBD1 or TRBD2 (6 bases each). Germline V gene lookup returns CDR1 SGHRS and CDR2 YFSETQ. Trimming removed 0 bases from V and 5 bases from J, with 13 bases in between. The length of the CDR3 is 15 residues. CDR3 DNA sequence: TGCGCCAGCAGCTTGGCGGGGGCCAGGGGAGATACGCAGTATTTT. It encodes CASSLAGARGDTQYF.

The gene calls are TRBV16 and TRBJ2-7, with D possibly TRBD2 on 5 matching bases. The V end lost 0 bases, the J end lost 3 bases, and 6 bases lay between the germline ends. The CDR3 extends over 13 amino acids. Germline V CDR1 and CDR2: KGHSY, FQNENV. The CDR3: CASSQSEDYEQYF. The CDR3 nucleotides read TGTGCCAGCAGCCAATCGGAGGACTACGAGCAGTACTTC. The full variable domain, its missing parts supplied by reference TRBV16 and TRBJ2-7, is GEEVAQTPKHLVRGEGQKAKLYCAPIKGHSYVFWYQQVLKNEFKFLISFQNENVFDETGMPKERFSAKCLPNSPCSLEIQATKLEDSAVYFCASSQSEDYEQYFGPGTRLTVT.

At least ten counts were recorded for this clonotype. The chain uses TRBV7-9 and TRBJ2-7, with D unclear. Germline loops: CDR1 SEHNR, CDR2 FQNEAQ (reference sequence). The CDR3 is made up of 13 amino acids. With 0 bases removed from V and 3 bases from J, the gap between germline ends came to 6 bases. The CDR3 protein is CASSLARHYEQYF. CDR3 coding DNA: TGTGCCAGCAGCTTAGCTCGACACTACGAGCAGTACTTC.

The V and J genes are TRBV6-1 and TRBJ2-7, with D perhaps matching TRBD2 (6 bases). The CDR3 is 15 amino acids. Trimming pared 1 base from V and 2 bases from J, leaving 12 bases between. Germline CDR1 MNHNS, CDR2 SASEGT. The CDR3 here is CASSEGRGRTYEQYF. CDR3 in DNA: TGTGCCAGCAGTGAAGGGAGGGGCCGAACCTACGAGCAGTACTTC.

The V call is TRBV30, the J call TRBJ2-5; 10 bases match TRBD1. This CDR3 contains 14 residues. The J segment lost 11 bases and the V segment lost 5 bases, leaving 14 bases of the junction unmatched. CDR1 and CDR2 from the germline V gene are GTSNPN and SVGIG (reference sequence). The chain's CDR3 is CAWSTGTGDNEQYF. The DNA of the CDR3 is TGTGCCTGGTCAACCGGGACAGGGGACAATGAGCAGTACTTC.

The chain recombines TRBV20-1 with TRBJ2-3; D is tentatively TRBD1 or TRBD2 (5 bases each). The germline V gene has CDR1 DFQATT and CDR2 SNEGSKA (reference sequence). Trimming pared 6 bases from V and 2 bases from J, leaving 30 bases between. The CDR3 length is 19 residues. For the CDR3, the DNA is TGCAGTGCCGTAAGCACGGGATCTAACAGGCAGGTCACCACAGATACGCAGTATTTT. Protein product: CSAVSTGSNRQVTTDTQYF.

This clonotype was recorded many times. At one of its ends the junction is not consistent with the germline gene, which may arise from a read error. The chain uses TRBV5-1 and TRBJ2-3, with 14 bases matching TRBD2. This CDR3 spans 16 amino acids. CDR1 and CDR2 (germline): SGHRS, YFSETQ. The CDR3 DNA follows: TGTGCCAGCAGTTCGGGACTAGCGGGAGACACAGATACGCAGTATTTT. It yields the protein CASSSGLAGDTDTQYF.

This clonotype was recorded a few times. The chain links TRBV29-1 to TRBJ2-7; 8 nucleotides align to TRBD1. The CDR3 length is 15 residues. Per germline, CDR1 SQVTM and CDR2 ANQGSEA. V trimming: 6 bases; J trimming: 2 bases; junction bases outside the gene matches: 12. The CDR3 here is CSVRGTGYNPYEQYF. CDR3 nucleotide sequence: TGCAGCGTCAGAGGGACAGGCTATAACCCCTACGAGCAGTACTTC.

This clonotype has only a few counts. This rearrangement joins TRBV20-1 to TRBJ1-2, with unresolved D. V was clipped by 6 bases and J by 5 bases, with 13 bases between them. Germline V gene sequence: CDR1 DFQATT, CDR2 SNEGSKA (reference sequence). There are 12 residues in the CDR3. The CDR3 bases are TGCAGTGCCCCACCCTCGGGGTATGGCTACACCTTC. As protein: CSAPPSGYGYTF.

The chain combines TRBV11-1 with TRBJ2-1, with 12 nucleotides matching TRBD2. The germline V gene encodes CDR1 SGHAT and CDR2 FQDESV (reference sequence). CDR3 size: 17 residues. V was clipped by 0 bases and J by 2 bases; unmatched bases: 2. CDR3 region: CASSLARLAGAYNEQFF. The CDR3 region has the DNA TGTGCCAGCAGCTTAGCGCGACTAGCGGGAGCCTACAATGAGCAGTTCTTC.

This clonotype appeared many times. This rearrangement joins TRBV4-1 to TRBJ1-4; 8 bases map to TRBD1. The CDR3 contains 15 residues. The ends lost 0 bases at V and 5 bases at J; junction bases unmatched: 2. Germline V gene data show CDR1 as MGHRA and CDR2 as YSYEKL. The CDR3 bases are TGCGCCAGCAGCCAAGACAGGGGGCGGAATGAAAAACTGTTTTTT. Translating it yields CASSQDRGRNEKLFF.

The chain uses TRBV6-1 and TRBJ2-7, with D unclear. Trimming pared 2 bases from V and 3 bases from J, leaving 8 bases between. Germline-derived CDR1 and CDR2 are MNHNS and SASEGT. The CDR3 spans 13 residues. In DNA form, the CDR3 reads TGTGCCAGCAGTGAATTTGGCGGCTACGAGCAGTACTTC. Translating gives CASSEFGGYEQYF.

The chain employs TRBV5-4 and TRBJ1-1; D is uncertain. Trimming left V 4 bases short and J 1 base short, with 17 bases between. The length of the CDR3 is 16 residues. Per the germline V gene, CDR1 is SGHNT and CDR2 is YYREEE (reference sequence). DNA of the CDR3: TGTGCCAGCAGCGCCCTCGGGAGACCACGGAACACTGAAGCTTTCTTT. Residues: CASSALGRPRNTEAFF.

The table lists this clonotype with a count of one. The rearrangement links TRBV5-1 to TRBJ2-5; maybe TRBD2 (5 bases). Trimming took off 2 bases at V and 3 bases at J, with 11 bases between the two ends. The germline V gene encodes CDR1 SGHRS and CDR2 YFSETQ. CDR3 length: 14 amino acids. The CDR3 spells CASSFWTAEETQYF. The CDR3 DNA sequence: TGCGCCAGCAGCTTCTGGACTGCGGAAGAGACCCAGTACTTC.

The rearrangement uses TRBV9 and TRBJ2-3; TRBD2 agrees at 10 bases. Per germline, CDR1 SGDLS and CDR2 YYNGEE. The CDR3 has 17 residues. The junction had 10 bases not matched to a gene; V was cut back by 4 bases and J by 2 bases. The CDR3 DNA reads as TGTGCCAGCAGCATAGCTGGACTAGCGGATCACACAGATACGCAGTATTTT. It translates to CASSIAGLADHTDTQYF.

V gene TRBV10-2 combines with J gene TRBJ2-1, with TRBD1 as a possible D gene (6 bases). V lost 6 bases, J lost 5 bases, and 20 bases lay in between. Germline V gene data show CDR1 as WSHSY and CDR2 as SAAADI. CDR3 length equals 16 residues. This chain's CDR3 is CASRKDLGGVHNEQFF. In DNA form, the CDR3 reads TGCGCCAGCAGGAAGGATCTTGGGGGCGTCCACAATGAGCAGTTCTTC.

V gene TRBV27 combines with J gene TRBJ1-4; TRBD1 is a possible D gene (5 bases). V lost 2 bases, J lost 0 bases, and 13 bases lay in between. Germline values: CDR1 MNHEY, CDR2 SMNVEV (reference sequence). The CDR3 runs to 17 residues. The chain's CDR3 is CASSLGPSGATNEKLFF. CDR3 DNA sequence: TGTGCCAGCAGTTTAGGTCCCTCGGGGGCAACTAATGAAAAACTGTTTTTT.

On this clonotype itself: Germline and junction disagree at one end, which may indicate a read error. The J gene is TRBJ1-1, the V gene TRBV20-1; D is unresolved. Germline assignment: CDR1 DFQATT and CDR2 SNEGSKA (reference sequence). There are 11 residues in the CDR3. CDR3 nucleotide sequence: TGCAGCGCTAGAGAAACCACTGAAGCTTTCTTT. Its protein is CSARETTEAFF.

This clonotype came up a few times. The chain carries TRBV6-5 and TRBJ2-3; 12 nucleotides match TRBD2. This CDR3 spans 21 amino acids. Germline values: CDR1 MNHEY, CDR2 SVGAGI. V lost 2 bases, J lost 2 bases, and 17 bases stayed unmatched. The DNA of the CDR3 is TGTGCCAGCAGTTACCCCCGACTAGCGGGGGAGGTCGGGGGGGTCACAGATACGCAGTATTTT. Translating it yields CASSYPRLAGEVGGVTDTQYF.

The rearrangement joins TRBV28 to TRBJ2-4, with a tentative D call TRBD2 (6 bases). The germline V and J ends were trimmed by 4 bases and 8 bases, with 12 bases remaining between them. This CDR3 contains 13 residues. Per germline, CDR1 MDHEN and CDR2 SYDVKM. The CDR3 DNA reads as TGTGCCAGCAGTTGGGGACTGGGGGACATTCAGTACTTC. Amino acids: CASSWGLGDIQYF.

The chain recombines TRBV12-3 or TRBV12-4 with TRBJ2-7, with D possibly called TRBD1 or TRBD2 (5 bases each). V was clipped by 5 bases and J by 4 bases, with 15 bases between them. This CDR3 is 14 amino acids long. The CDR3 sequence: CASSQTEGKYEQYF. The CDR3 nucleotides are TGTGCCAGCAGTCAGACCGAGGGGAAGTACGAGCAGTACTTC.

The chain couples TRBV7-2 to TRBJ1-4; 8 positions agree with TRBD1. The V gene's germline CDR1 is SGHTA and CDR2 FQGNSA. With 5 bases clipped from V and 6 bases from J, the junction kept 14 bases outside the gene matches. The CDR3 covers 17 residues. In DNA, the CDR3 is TGTGCCAGCAGCCCAGAACATTGGACAGGGTCTCATGAAAAACTGTTTTTT. Its protein is CASSPEHWTGSHEKLFF.

The chain carries TRBV12-3 or TRBV12-4 and TRBJ2-1; D unclear. V lost 5 bases, J lost 4 bases, and 15 bases lay in between. The CDR3 is 15 residues long. The CDR3 spells CASSVIEFWYNEQFF. CDR3 sequence (DNA): TGTGCCAGCAGTGTGATCGAGTTTTGGTACAATGAGCAGTTCTTC.